Below, 4 T cell receptor beta chains from the same sample are listed, as sequenced in a study of blood T cell repertoires in COVID-19. Data came from immunoSEQ multiplex PCR; TCRdb stores just in-frame clones and leaves some out. The sample has roughly 66,000 clones; approximately 83% are singletons. Sequenced input: peripheral blood. Receptors originate from a woman aged 60-70 years with acute or convalescent COVID-19.

The rearrangement joins TRBV4-1 to TRBJ2-3; D perhaps matches TRBD1 (5 bases). This CDR3 is 14 amino acids long. Germline loops: CDR1 MGHRA, CDR2 YSYEKL. Trimming removed 1 base at V and 6 bases at J, with 11 bases between. The CDR3 DNA reads as TGCGCCAGCAGCCAAGGGGGCCAAGGGGATACGCAGTATTTT. Amino acids: CASSQGGQGDTQYF.

V usage is TRBV3-1 (or the pseudogene TRBV3-2) and J usage is TRBJ2-3; 10 nucleotides line up with TRBD2. After removal of 1 base from V and 12 bases from J, the junction contained 10 bases not matched to a gene. CDR1 LGHDT and CDR2 YNNKEL come from the germline V gene (reference sequence). The CDR3 loop spans 15 amino acids. The chain's CDR3 is CASSQGPLAGVAQYF. Written as DNA, the CDR3 is TGTGCCAGCAGCCAAGGCCCTCTAGCGGGGGTGGCACAGTATTTT.

The CDR3 sequence is CASSEERQGKTNSPLHF. For the CDR3, the DNA is TGTGCCAGCAGTGAAGAAAGGCAGGGCAAAACTAATTCACCCCTCCACTTT. The chain uses TRBV6-1 and TRBJ1-6; a possible D gene is TRBD1 (5 bases). V lost 1 base and J lost 6, with 16 bases in between. This CDR3 is built from 17 residues. The V gene's germline CDR1 is MNHNS and CDR2 SASEGT.

The V call is TRBV7-9, the J call TRBJ1-4, with 7 positions matching TRBD1. J was trimmed by 7 bases and V by 4 bases; bases with no gene match: 6. Germline V gives CDR1 SEHNR, CDR2 FQNEAQ (reference sequence). The CDR3 extends over 14 amino acids. CDR3 bases: TGTGCCAGCAGCTCACAGGGGTTCCGTGAAAAACTGTTTTTT. Translating gives CASSSQGFREKLFF. The variable domain in full, with the rest retrieved from reference TRBV7-9 and TRBJ1-4, is DTGVSQNPRHKITKRGQNVTFRCDPISEHNRLYWYRQTLGQGPEFLTYFQNEAQLEKSRLLSDRFSAERPKGSFSTLEIQRTEQGDSAMYLCASSSQGFREKLFFGSGTQLSVL.